This T cell receptor (beta chain) was observed in a study of T cells after yellow fever vaccination. The study's findings and limits: Any FACS-sorted repertoire could hold abundant clonotypes that contaminate it from the bulk population.

Comments on this clonotype: The target antigen is unknown.

TCRdb processed the 5' RACE reads anew with MiXCR; each CDR3 protein has one entry. The sample carries hundreds of thousands of distinct CDR3 sequences, 8.7% recorded once. The V gene's germline CDR1 is LGHNT and CDR2 FRNRAP. V gave up 6 bases and J gave up 1 base, with 10 bases separating them. The CDR3 sequence is 14 residues long. This receptor was identified in a man aged 18 to 30 who received the YFV17D yellow fever vaccine. The gene calls are TRBV12-5 and TRBJ2-1; D unclear. This specimen consisted of CD4+ T cells sorted from PBMCs, obtained 5 days after the yellow fever booster vaccination. The CDR3 DNA is TGTGCTAGTGGCCCAGTTTCGTCCTACAATGAGCAGTTCTTC. Translating it yields CASGPVSSYNEQFF.